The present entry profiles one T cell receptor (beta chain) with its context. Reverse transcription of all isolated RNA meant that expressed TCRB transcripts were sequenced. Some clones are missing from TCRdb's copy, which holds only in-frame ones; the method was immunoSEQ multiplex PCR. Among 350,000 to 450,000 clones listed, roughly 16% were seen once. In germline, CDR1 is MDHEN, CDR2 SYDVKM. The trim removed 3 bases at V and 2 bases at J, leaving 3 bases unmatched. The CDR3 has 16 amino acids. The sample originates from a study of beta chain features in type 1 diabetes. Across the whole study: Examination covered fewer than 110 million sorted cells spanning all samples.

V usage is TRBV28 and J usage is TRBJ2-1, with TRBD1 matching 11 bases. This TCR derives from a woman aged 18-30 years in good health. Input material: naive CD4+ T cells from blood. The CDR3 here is CASSFGTGGPYNEQFF. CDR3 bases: TGTGCCAGCAGTTTCGGGACAGGGGGACCCTACAATGAGCAGTTCTTC. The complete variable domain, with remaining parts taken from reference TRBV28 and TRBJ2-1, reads DVKVTQSSRYLVKRTGEKVFLECVQDMDHENMFWYRQDPGLGLRLIYFSYDVKMKEKGDIPEGYSVSREKKERFSLILESASTNQTSMYLCASSFGTGGPYNEQFFGPGTRLTVL.